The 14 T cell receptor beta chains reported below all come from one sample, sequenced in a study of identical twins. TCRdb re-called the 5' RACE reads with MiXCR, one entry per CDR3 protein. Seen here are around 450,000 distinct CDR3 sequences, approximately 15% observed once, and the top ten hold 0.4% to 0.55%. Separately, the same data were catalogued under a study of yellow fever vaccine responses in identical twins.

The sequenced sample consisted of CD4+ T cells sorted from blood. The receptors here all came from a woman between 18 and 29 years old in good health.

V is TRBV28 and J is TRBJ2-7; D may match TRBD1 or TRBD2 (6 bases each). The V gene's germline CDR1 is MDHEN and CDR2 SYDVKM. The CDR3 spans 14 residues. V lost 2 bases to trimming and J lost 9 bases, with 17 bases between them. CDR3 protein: CASSLPNRGPGQYF. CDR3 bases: TGTGCCAGCAGTTTACCCAACCGGGGGCCCGGGCAGTACTTC.

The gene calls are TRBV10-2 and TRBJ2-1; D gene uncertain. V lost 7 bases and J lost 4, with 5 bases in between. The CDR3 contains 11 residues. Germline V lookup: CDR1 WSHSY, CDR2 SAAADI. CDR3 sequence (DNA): TGCGCCAGCAAGGGTTACAATGAGCAGTTCTTC. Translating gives CASKGYNEQFF.

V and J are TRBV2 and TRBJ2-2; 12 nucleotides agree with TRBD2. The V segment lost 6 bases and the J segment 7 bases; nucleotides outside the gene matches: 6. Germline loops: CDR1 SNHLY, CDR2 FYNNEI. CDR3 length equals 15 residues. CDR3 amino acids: CASRTSGRLGGELFF. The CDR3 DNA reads TGTGCCAGCAGGACTAGCGGGAGACTGGGCGGGGAGCTGTTTTTT.

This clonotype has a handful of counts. In DNA, the CDR3 is TGTGCCAGCACCCCTGGCTACACCTTC. This gives the protein CASTPGYTF. The rearrangement uses TRBV11-2 and TRBJ1-2; D unresolved. From germline, CDR1 is SGHAT and CDR2 FQNNGV. The CDR3 is 9 amino acids. V was shortened by 7 bases and J by 7 bases, with 4 bases between the two germline ends.

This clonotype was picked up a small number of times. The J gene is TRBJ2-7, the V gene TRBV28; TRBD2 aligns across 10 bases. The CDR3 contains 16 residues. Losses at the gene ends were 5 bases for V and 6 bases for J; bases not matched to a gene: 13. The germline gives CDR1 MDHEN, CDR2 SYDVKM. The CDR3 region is CASSPHEGLARGEQYF. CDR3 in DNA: TGTGCCAGCAGTCCTCATGAGGGACTAGCGCGTGGCGAGCAGTACTTC.

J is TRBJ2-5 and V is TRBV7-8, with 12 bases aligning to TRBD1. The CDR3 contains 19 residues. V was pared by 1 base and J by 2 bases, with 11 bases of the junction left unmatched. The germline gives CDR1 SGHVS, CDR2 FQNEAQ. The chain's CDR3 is CASSLGRGTGGMEQETQYF. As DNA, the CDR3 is TGTGCCAGCAGCTTAGGGAGAGGGACAGGGGGCATGGAGCAAGAGACCCAGTACTTC.

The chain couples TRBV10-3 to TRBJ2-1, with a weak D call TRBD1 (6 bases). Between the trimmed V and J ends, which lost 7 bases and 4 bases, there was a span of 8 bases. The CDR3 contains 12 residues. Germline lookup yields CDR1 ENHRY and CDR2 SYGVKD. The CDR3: CAITGQYNEQFF. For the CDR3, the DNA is TGTGCCATCACGGGACAATACAATGAGCAGTTCTTC.

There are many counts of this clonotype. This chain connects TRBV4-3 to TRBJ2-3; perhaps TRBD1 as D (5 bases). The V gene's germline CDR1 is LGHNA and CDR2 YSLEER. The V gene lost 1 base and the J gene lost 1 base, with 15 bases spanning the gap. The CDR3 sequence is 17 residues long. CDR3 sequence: CASSQGLRGRGTDTQYF. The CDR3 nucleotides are TGCGCCAGCAGCCAAGGATTAAGGGGTCGAGGCACAGATACGCAGTATTTT.

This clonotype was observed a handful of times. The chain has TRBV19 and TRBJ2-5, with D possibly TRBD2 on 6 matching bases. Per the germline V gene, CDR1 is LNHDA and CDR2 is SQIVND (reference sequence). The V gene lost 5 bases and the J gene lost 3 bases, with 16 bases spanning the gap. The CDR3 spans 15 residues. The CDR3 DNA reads TGTGCCAGTAGTCGCTCTGGGGACTCAAAAGAGACCCAGTACTTC. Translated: CASSRSGDSKETQYF.

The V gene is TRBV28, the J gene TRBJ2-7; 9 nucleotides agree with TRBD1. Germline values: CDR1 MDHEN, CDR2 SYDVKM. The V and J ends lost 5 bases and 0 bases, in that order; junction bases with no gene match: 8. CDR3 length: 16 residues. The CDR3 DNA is TGTGCCAGCAGTGTCGCCGGGACAGGGAGCTCCTACGAGCAGTACTTC. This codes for CASSVAGTGSSYEQYF.

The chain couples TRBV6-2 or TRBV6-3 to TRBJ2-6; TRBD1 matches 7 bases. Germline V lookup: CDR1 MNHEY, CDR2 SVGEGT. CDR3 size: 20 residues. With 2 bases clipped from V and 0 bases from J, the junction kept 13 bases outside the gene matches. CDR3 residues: CASSYRDVRQGSSGANVLTF. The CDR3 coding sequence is TGTGCCAGCAGTTACCGCGACGTGAGACAGGGATCCTCTGGGGCCAACGTCCTGACTTTC.

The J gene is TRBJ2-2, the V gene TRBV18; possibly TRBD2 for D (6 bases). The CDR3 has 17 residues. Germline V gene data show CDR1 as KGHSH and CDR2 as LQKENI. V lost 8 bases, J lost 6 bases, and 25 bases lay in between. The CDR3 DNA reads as TGTGCCAGCGTAAACTCCCGGATTCGGGGGTCGTCCGGGGAGCTGTTTTTT. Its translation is CASVNSRIRGSSGELFF. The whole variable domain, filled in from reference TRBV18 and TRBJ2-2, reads NAGVMQNPRHLVRRRGQEARLRCSPMKGHSHVYWYRQLPEEGLKFMVYLQKENIIDESGMPKERFSAEFPKEGPSILRIQQVVRGDSAAYFCASVNSRIRGSSGELFFGEGSRLTVL.

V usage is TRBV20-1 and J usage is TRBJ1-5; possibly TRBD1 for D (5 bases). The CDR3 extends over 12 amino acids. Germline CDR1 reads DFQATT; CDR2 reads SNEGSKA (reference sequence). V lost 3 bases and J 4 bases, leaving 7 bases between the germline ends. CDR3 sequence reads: CSARDKNQPQHF. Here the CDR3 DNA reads TGCAGTGCTAGGGACAAGAATCAGCCCCAGCATTTT.

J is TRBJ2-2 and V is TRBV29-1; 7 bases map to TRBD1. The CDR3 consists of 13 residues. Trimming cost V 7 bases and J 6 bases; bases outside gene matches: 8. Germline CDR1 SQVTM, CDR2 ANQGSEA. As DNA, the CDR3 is TGCAGCGGTAGACAGGGTATGGCCGGGGAGCTGTTTTTT. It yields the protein CSGRQGMAGELFF.